The 30 T cell receptor beta chains presented below share a single source sample, sequenced in a study of shared clonotypes between healthy human individuals. TCRdb's copy holds only in-frame clones and misses some; the assay was immunoSEQ multiplex PCR. The table includes roughly 2.2 million clones, less than 95% detected once. The sequencing input was naive CD4+ T cells from PBMCs. Specified subset: CD45RA+ positively selected. These receptors originate from a young man in good health. Some clones in this sample may be carry-over from other donors' samples.

The chain employs TRBV6-5 and TRBJ1-3; maybe TRBD1 (5 bases). The germline V gene encodes CDR1 MNHEY and CDR2 SVGAGI. V gave up 6 bases and J gave up 0 bases, with 12 bases separating them. The CDR3 length is 15 residues. The CDR3 DNA sequence: TGTGCCAGCAGGGCCCACAGGCCCTCTGGAAACACCATATATTTT. Residues: CASRAHRPSGNTIYF.

This chain joins TRBV7-3 and TRBJ2-1; D might be TRBD1 (5 bases). Germline CDR1 reads SGHTA; CDR2 reads FQGTGA. Trimming pared 5 bases from V and 12 bases from J, leaving 17 bases between. This CDR3 has 13 residues. The CDR3 here is CASSPPLLGRQFF. The CDR3 coding sequence is TGTGCCAGCAGCCCCCCCCTGTTGGGGCGGCAGTTCTTC.

The chain links TRBV30 to TRBJ1-6, with 7 bases aligning to TRBD1. The germline V gene has CDR1 GTSNPN and CDR2 SVGIG (reference sequence). The trim removed 1 base at V and 7 bases at J, leaving 4 bases unmatched. The CDR3 loop spans 14 amino acids. The CDR3 sequence: CAWSEGQLNSPLHF. The CDR3 DNA sequence: TGTGCCTGGAGTGAGGGACAGTTGAATTCACCCCTCCACTTT.

This chain links TRBV6-5 with TRBJ1-1, with D hard to call. Germline CDR1 and CDR2: MNHEY and SVGAGI. The CDR3 is 13 residues long. Trimming pared 7 bases from V and 0 bases from J, leaving 9 bases between. DNA of the CDR3: TGTGCCAGCAATCCGAGTCTGAACACTGAAGCTTTCTTT. Translating gives CASNPSLNTEAFF.

This sequence joins TRBV18 and TRBJ1-3; perhaps TRBD1 as D (5 bases). This CDR3 contains 16 residues. Deletions cut 2 bases from V and 0 bases from J, with 11 bases between. Germline values: CDR1 KGHSH, CDR2 LQKENI. CDR3 region: CASSPGQGGSGNTIYF. As DNA, the CDR3 is TGTGCCAGCTCACCAGGGCAGGGCGGCTCTGGAAACACCATATATTTT.

A note on this clone: The sample contains more than one DNA sequence encoding this CDR3. For the CDR3, the DNA is TGTGCCAGCCGTCGGGACAGCAATCAGCCCCAGCATTTT. This encodes CASRRDSNQPQHF. This chain uses TRBV6-1 with TRBJ1-5, with a possible D match to TRBD1 (5 bases). CDR3 length equals 13 residues. CDR1 MNHNS and CDR2 SASEGT come from the germline V gene. V dropped 8 bases and J dropped 1 base, with 9 bases sitting between them.

This chain links TRBV5-1 with TRBJ2-4, with D possibly TRBD2 on 5 matching bases. The CDR3 has 14 residues. Germline CDR1 SGHRS, CDR2 YFSETQ. Between the trimmed V and J ends, which lost 0 bases and 9 bases, there was a span of 13 bases. CDR3 sequence reads: CASSLEFNEGIQYF. The CDR3 nucleotides are TGCGCCAGCAGCTTGGAGTTCAACGAGGGCATTCAGTACTTC.

This clone was found once. This chain joins TRBV11-2 and TRBJ1-1; D uncertain. CDR1 and CDR2 (germline): SGHAT, FQNNGV. The ends were cut back, 5 bases at V and 8 bases at J, with 12 bases in the middle. The CDR3 is made up of 12 amino acids. The chain's CDR3 is CASSGRDPEAFF. CDR3 nucleotide sequence: TGTGCCAGCAGCGGTCGAGATCCCGAAGCTTTCTTT.

Only one count was recorded for this clone. This chain uses TRBV28 with TRBJ2-7; no clear D gene. CDR1 is MDHEN, CDR2 SYDVKM, per germline. This CDR3 spans 13 amino acids. The V gene lost 7 bases and the J gene lost 5 bases, with 15 bases spanning the gap. CDR3 in DNA: TGTGCCAGCACCGGTCTACTTCGGAACGAGCAGTACTTC. This gives the protein CASTGLLRNEQYF.

In the case of this clone: Other DNA sequences in the sample encode the same CDR3. J is TRBJ2-7 and V is TRBV5-1; a possible D gene is TRBD1 (5 bases). Germline values: CDR1 SGHRS, CDR2 YFSETQ. The CDR3 length is 14 residues. V was cut by 1 base and J by 5 bases, with 13 bases left in between. The CDR3 protein is CASSLRQGGDEQYF. CDR3 nucleotides: TGCGCCAGCAGCTTGCGCCAGGGTGGCGACGAGCAGTACTTC.

The chain combines TRBV27 with TRBJ2-7; D may be TRBD2 (7 bases). Germline lookup yields CDR1 MNHEY and CDR2 SMNVEV (reference sequence). Trimming stripped 2 bases from V and 4 bases from J, with 12 bases between. The CDR3 runs 14 residues. The CDR3 DNA reads TGTGCCAGCAGTTTACGGGGGAGGGGGTACGAGCAGTACTTC. Translated, it gives CASSLRGRGYEQYF.

The chain employs TRBV28 and TRBJ2-5, with D maybe TRBD2 (5 bases). Germline values: CDR1 MDHEN, CDR2 SYDVKM. The V gene lost 7 bases and the J gene lost 5 bases, with 23 bases spanning the gap. CDR3 length: 16 amino acids. CDR3 bases: TGTGCCAGCAAAACTAAGGAGGCAGGACGGAGGGAGACCCAGTACTTC. Translated: CASKTKEAGRRETQYF.

V and J are TRBV5-4 and TRBJ1-2; D remains unclear. V shed 4 bases and J shed 4 bases, with 8 bases lying between them. Germline V gene sequence: CDR1 SGHNT, CDR2 YYREEE (reference sequence). CDR3 size: 12 residues. The CDR3 spells CASSAEGYGYTF. In nucleotides, the CDR3 is TGTGCCAGCAGCGCCGAGGGCTATGGCTACACCTTC.

The V gene is TRBV4-1, the J gene TRBJ1-5; 8 bases line up with TRBD1. Trimming at V came to 6 bases and at J to 1 base, leaving 14 bases not matched to a gene. The germline gives CDR1 MGHRA, CDR2 YSYEKL. The CDR3 runs 18 residues. CDR3 DNA sequence: TGCGCCAGCAGGTTAACCTACGAACAGGGGGACAGCAATCAGCCCCAGCATTTT. Protein product: CASRLTYEQGDSNQPQHF.

J is TRBJ2-2 and V is TRBV7-9; D remains unclear. Germline CDR1 is SEHNR and CDR2 is FQNEAQ (reference sequence). V was shortened by 1 base and J by 3 bases, with 3 bases between the two germline ends. The CDR3 length is 13 residues. For the CDR3, the DNA is TGTGCCAGCAGCTTAGACTACACCGGGGAGCTGTTTTTT. It yields the protein CASSLDYTGELFF.

This sequence joins TRBV5-1 and TRBJ2-7, with TRBD1 identical over 8 bases. Germline CDR1 and CDR2: SGHRS and YFSETQ. After removal of 4 bases from V and 5 bases from J, the junction contained 11 bases not matched to a gene. The CDR3 runs 15 residues. This CDR3 is CASSPRTGFVHEQYF. In DNA, the CDR3 is TGCGCCAGCAGCCCAAGGACAGGGTTTGTCCACGAGCAGTACTTC.

The rearrangement joins TRBV5-1 to TRBJ2-7; 10 bases map to TRBD1. CDR1 is SGHRS and CDR2 is YFSETQ in the germline V gene. The CDR3 consists of 15 residues. V was pared by 1 base and J by 6 bases, with 7 bases of the junction left unmatched. This CDR3 is CASSLYRDRGGEQYF. Here the CDR3 DNA reads TGCGCCAGCAGCTTGTACCGGGACAGGGGTGGCGAGCAGTACTTC.

This rearrangement joins TRBV9 to TRBJ2-3, with TRBD2 identical over 9 bases. CDR1 and CDR2 from the germline V gene are SGDLS and YYNGEE. This CDR3 comprises 16 residues. With V trimmed by 4 bases and J by 6 bases, 12 bases remained unmatched. The CDR3 protein is CASSSSGREGRDTQYF. DNA of the CDR3: TGTGCCAGCAGCTCCAGCGGGCGGGAGGGCCGCGATACGCAGTATTTT.

The chain recombines TRBV11-3 with TRBJ2-3; D is uncertain. Germline V gives CDR1 SGHNT, CDR2 YENEEA. V was trimmed by 3 bases and J by 6 bases, leaving 10 bases between them. This CDR3 comprises 13 residues. CDR3 coding DNA: TGTGCCAGCAGCTTCTTAGACACGGATACGCAGTATTTT. It translates to CASSFLDTDTQYF.

This chain links TRBV5-1 with TRBJ1-6, with D perhaps matching TRBD1 (5 bases). V lost 1 base and J 5 bases, leaving 13 bases between the germline ends. The V gene's germline CDR1 is SGHRS and CDR2 YFSETQ. The CDR3 runs 16 residues. The CDR3 nucleotides are TGCGCCAGCAGCTTGTTAGGTTCGGGGGATAATTCACCCCTCCACTTT. The encoded protein is CASSLLGSGDNSPLHF.

The chain carries TRBV7-8 and TRBJ1-2, with D maybe TRBD1 (6 bases). CDR3 size: 15 residues. CDR1 is SGHVS and CDR2 is FQNEAQ in the germline V gene. V lost 6 bases, J lost 2 bases, and 16 bases lay in between. CDR3 loop: CASSSKGGRNYGYTF. In nucleotides, the CDR3 is TGTGCCAGCAGTTCAAAGGGGGGAAGGAACTATGGCTACACCTTC. The whole variable domain, filled in from reference TRBV7-8 and TRBJ1-2, reads GAGVSQSPRYKVAKRGQDVALRCDPISGHVSLFWYQQALGQGPEFLTYFQNEAQLDKSGLPSDRFFAERPEGSVSTLKIQRTQQEDSAVYLCASSSKGGRNYGYTFGSGTRLTVV.

The V gene is TRBV9, the J gene TRBJ2-2; perhaps TRBD2 as D (5 bases). The CDR3 runs 13 residues. V was shortened by 1 base and J by 7 bases, with 8 bases between the two germline ends. CDR1 and CDR2 (germline): SGDLS, YYNGEE. The CDR3 here is CASSVRRDGELFF. Written as DNA, the CDR3 is TGTGCCAGCAGCGTACGACGGGACGGGGAGCTGTTTTTT.

This chain joins TRBV21-1 and TRBJ2-1; the tabulated D call, TRBD2, remains unverified against the DNA. TRBV21-1 is tagged as a pseudogene. CDR3 length: 16 residues. CDR3 DNA: TGTGCCAGCAGCCCAAAGTGGCTAGAGCTCTCGTATGAGCAGTTCTTC. This codes for CASSPKWLELSYEQFF.

Only one count was recorded for this clone. This chain uses TRBV28 with TRBJ1-2; D not certain. The germline V gene has CDR1 MDHEN and CDR2 SYDVKM. The V gene lost 6 bases and the J gene lost 3 bases, with 11 bases spanning the gap. This CDR3 region has 13 residues. The CDR3 DNA follows: TGTGCCAGCAGCCTAAGGGCCCACTATGGCTACACCTTC. Translating it yields CASSLRAHYGYTF.

This chain joins TRBV5-5 and TRBJ1-4, with D tentatively TRBD1 (6 bases). Trimming stripped 4 bases from V and 8 bases from J, with 21 bases between. Germline V gene lookup returns CDR1 SGHKS and CDR2 YYEKEE (reference sequence). CDR3 length: 16 residues. As DNA, the CDR3 is TGTGCCAGCAGCACCCCCGGGACGGCAGGGGTGGAAAAACTGTTTTTT. The encoded protein is CASSTPGTAGVEKLFF.

The chain is built from TRBV28 and TRBJ1-2; the match to TRBD1 covers 11 bases. Germline V gives CDR1 MDHEN, CDR2 SYDVKM. This CDR3 is built from 15 residues. Unmatched junction bases numbered 3, after V lost 2 bases and J lost 4 bases. In DNA, the CDR3 is TGTGCCAGCAGTTTAAGGACAGGGGGCATCTATGGCTACACCTTC. Amino acid sequence: CASSLRTGGIYGYTF.

The J gene is TRBJ2-1, the V gene TRBV10-3, with D perhaps matching TRBD2 (6 bases). The germline CDR1 and CDR2 sequences are ENHRY and SYGVKD. V was cut by 4 bases and J by 5 bases, with 18 bases left in between. The CDR3 sequence is 16 residues long. CDR3 amino acids: CAISAFGGKGNNEQFF. In nucleotides, the CDR3 is TGTGCCATCAGTGCCTTTGGGGGGAAGGGGAACAATGAGCAGTTCTTC.

As to this clone: The same CDR3 is also encoded by other DNA sequences in this sample. The chain carries TRBV27 and TRBJ2-3; no definite D call. This CDR3 is built from 12 residues. The V gene's germline CDR1 is MNHEY and CDR2 SMNVEV (reference sequence). V lost 4 bases, J lost 2 bases, and 4 bases lay in between. In nucleotides, the CDR3 is TGTGCCAGCAGTTCCTTCACAGATACGCAGTATTTT. This encodes CASSSFTDTQYF.

The chain is built from TRBV7-2 and TRBJ1-4, with 8 bases fitting TRBD1. The CDR3 totals 16 residues. With V trimmed by 1 base and J by 7 bases, 8 bases remained unmatched. Germline V lookup: CDR1 SGHTA, CDR2 FQGNSA. The CDR3 coding sequence is TGTGCCAGCAGCTTAGAGGGAGGGACAGGCCTTGAAAAACTGTTTTTT. Amino acid sequence: CASSLEGGTGLEKLFF. Supplemented by reference TRBV7-2 and TRBJ1-4, the full variable domain reads GAGVSQSPSNKVTEKGKDVELRCDPISGHTALYWYRQSLGQGLEFLIYFQGNSAPDKSGLPSDRFSAERTGGSVSTLTIQRTQQEDSAVYLCASSLEGGTGLEKLFFGSGTQLSVL.

The chain combines TRBV19 with TRBJ2-7; D call uncertain. With 5 bases removed from V and 5 bases from J, the gap between germline ends came to 7 bases. Germline CDR1 is LNHDA and CDR2 is SQIVND (reference sequence). The length of the CDR3 is 11 residues. The CDR3 reads CASSGWDEQYF. The DNA for the CDR3 is TGTGCCAGTAGTGGGTGGGACGAGCAGTACTTC.